This entry is about one T cell receptor (beta chain). Its antigen is unknown. cDNA libraries for TCR beta contained unique molecular identifiers. One entry per CDR3 protein results from TCRdb running MiXCR on the PCR reads. The sample shows 400,000 to 500,000 distinct CDR3 sequences, more than 30% of them seen only once. The CDR3 length is 15 residues. The germline V gene has CDR1 SGHRS and CDR2 YFSETQ. Trimming removed 4 bases at V and 0 bases at J, with 13 bases between. The data were obtained in a study of post-analysis software for immune sequencing data. As for the study in general: Both relapsing-remitting and secondary progressive multiple sclerosis featured among the disease courses, as did progressive-relapsing multiple sclerosis.

Study results and caveats: Compared against controls, patients with multiple sclerosis displayed significantly lower normalized Chao1 diversity. The five TRBV segments detected at higher frequency in patients than in controls included TRBV5-6, TRBV5-1 and TRBV20-1. Strong co-clustering by F measure was seen for same-batch samples.

Sequencing was carried out using blood. The source is a girl aged 2 to 10 with multiple sclerosis. The genes are TRBV5-1 and TRBJ1-1, with a tentative D call TRBD1 (5 bases). The CDR3 loop reads CASSPWTHMNTEAFF. Here the CDR3 DNA reads TGCGCCAGCAGCCCCTGGACACACATGAACACTGAAGCTTTCTTT.